One sample yielded the 20 T cell receptor beta chains listed below, sequenced in a study of shared clonotypes between healthy human individuals. The table came from immunoSEQ multiplex PCR; TCRdb's copy has only in-frame clones and leaves some out. The sample consists of around 1.5 million clones, around 98% of them appearing once. Material: naive CD4+ T cells sorted from blood. Described subset: CD45RA+ positively selected. The source of these receptors is a man under 40 in good health.

The chain couples TRBV9 to TRBJ2-5; D ambiguous. V lost 1 base and J lost 2, with 12 bases in between. Germline CDR1 SGDLS, CDR2 YYNGEE. CDR3 size: 15 residues. CDR3 protein: CASSVSGSAQETQYF. CDR3 coding DNA: TGTGCCAGCAGCGTAAGTGGCTCGGCGCAAGAGACCCAGTACTTC. Supplemented by reference TRBV9 and TRBJ2-5, the full variable domain reads DSGVTQTPKHLITATGQRVTLRCSPRSGDLSVYWYQQSLDQGLQFLIQYYNGEERAKGNILERFSAQQFPDLHSELNLSSLELGDSALYFCASSVSGSAQETQYFGPGTRLLVL.

The chain uses TRBV18 and TRBJ2-1; D possibly corresponds to TRBD2 (6 bases). V dropped 3 bases and J dropped 4 bases, with 22 bases sitting between them. Germline V gene data show CDR1 as KGHSH and CDR2 as LQKENI. The CDR3 sequence is 18 residues long. This chain's CDR3 is CASSPIVVEGSDYNEQFF. The CDR3 nucleotides are TGTGCCAGCTCACCTATCGTTGTGGAGGGTAGCGATTACAATGAGCAGTTCTTC.

The rearrangement uses TRBV9 and TRBJ1-2; D is unclear. Trimming removed 0 bases at V and 6 bases at J, with 12 bases between. In germline, CDR1 is SGDLS, CDR2 YYNGEE. This CDR3 comprises 14 residues. The CDR3 DNA is TGTGCCAGCAGCGTAGGTCAAGGGTTTAATGGCTACACCTTC. Residues: CASSVGQGFNGYTF. Supplemented by reference TRBV9 and TRBJ1-2, the full variable domain reads DSGVTQTPKHLITATGQRVTLRCSPRSGDLSVYWYQQSLDQGLQFLIQYYNGEERAKGNILERFSAQQFPDLHSELNLSSLELGDSALYFCASSVGQGFNGYTFGSGTRLTVV.

The chain uses TRBV10-1 and TRBJ2-3; possibly TRBD1 for D (5 bases). The CDR3 covers 15 residues. The germline gives CDR1 WNHNN, CDR2 SYGVQD (reference sequence). The V and J ends lost 0 bases and 4 bases respectively, with 11 bases between them. CDR3 coding DNA: TGCGCCAGCAGTGAGTCGGGGCCAGCCCCAGATACGCAGTATTTT. Residues: CASSESGPAPDTQYF.

This rearrangement joins TRBV5-3 to TRBJ2-3, with 7 bases identical to TRBD1. TRBV5-3 belongs to the ORF category, with a function that is uncertain. The CDR3 has 16 residues. The junction had 15 bases not matched to a gene; V was cut back by 6 bases and J by 5 bases. CDR3 loop: CARIRTPRGIGDTQYF. The CDR3 DNA reads as TGTGCCAGAATTCGTACCCCCAGGGGGATTGGAGATACGCAGTATTTT.

The chain combines TRBV9 with TRBJ1-1; 7 positions agree with TRBD1. Germline CDR1 SGDLS, CDR2 YYNGEE. The V gene end was trimmed by 0 bases and the J gene end by 0 bases; junction bases not matched to a gene: 5. The CDR3 loop spans 16 amino acids. The CDR3 loop reads CASSVGVGTVNTEAFF. CDR3 bases: TGTGCCAGCAGCGTAGGTGTAGGGACAGTGAACACTGAAGCTTTCTTT.

V usage is TRBV7-9 and J usage is TRBJ2-3; D gene ambiguous. Trimming shortened V by 8 bases and J by 5 bases, and 17 bases separated the two germline ends. Germline loops: CDR1 SEHNR, CDR2 FQNEAQ (reference sequence). The CDR3 sequence is 14 residues long. CDR3 residues: CASLRLQLRDTQYF. CDR3 DNA sequence: TGTGCCAGCCTTAGGCTTCAATTGAGAGATACGCAGTATTTT.

The chain uses TRBV6-5 and TRBJ2-7, with 13 bases that match TRBD2. Germline values: CDR1 MNHEY, CDR2 SVGAGI. This CDR3 is built from 16 residues. The ends lost 4 bases at V and 2 bases at J; junction bases unmatched: 5. This CDR3 is CASSLTGTSGTYEQYF. The CDR3 DNA sequence: TGTGCCAGCAGTTTAACTGGGACTAGCGGGACCTACGAGCAGTACTTC.

J is TRBJ2-1 and V is TRBV6-4, with TRBD2 matching over 12 bases. Germline CDR1 and CDR2: MRHNA and SNTAGT. This CDR3 contains 16 residues. Trimming took 3 bases from V and 8 from J; bases not matched to a gene: 8. The CDR3 is CASSEITSGRPYEQFF. The CDR3 DNA sequence: TGTGCCAGCAGTGAAATAACTAGCGGGAGGCCTTATGAGCAGTTCTTC.

This clone was seen a handful of times. The CDR3 loop reads CASSEALHEYGYTF. The CDR3 bases are TGTGCCAGCAGTGAAGCGCTTCACGAGTATGGCTACACCTTC. The chain uses TRBV2 and TRBJ1-2; D remains unclear. The CDR3 runs to 14 residues. CDR1 SNHLY and CDR2 FYNNEI come from the germline V gene. The V gene lost 0 bases and the J gene lost 5 bases, with 10 bases spanning the gap.

J is TRBJ2-7 and V is TRBV5-1; D may be TRBD1 (5 bases). Looked up from germline, CDR1 is SGHRS and CDR2 is YFSETQ. Between the trimmed V and J ends, which lost 2 bases and 1 base, there was a span of 13 bases. CDR3 length equals 15 residues. This chain's CDR3 is CASSFRREGSYEQYF. The DNA for the CDR3 is TGCGCCAGCAGCTTCCGCAGGGAAGGGTCCTACGAGCAGTACTTC. Full variable domain (missing parts from reference TRBV5-1 and TRBJ2-7): KAGVTQTPRYLIKTRGQQVTLSCSPISGHRSVSWYQQTPGQGLQFLFEYFSETQRNKGNFPGRFSGRQFSNSRSEMNVSTLELGDSALYLCASSFRREGSYEQYFGPGTRLTVT.

The chain carries TRBV7-9 and TRBJ2-1; tentatively, D is TRBD2 (5 bases). Germline V lookup: CDR1 SEHNR, CDR2 FQNEAQ (reference sequence). CDR3 length equals 13 residues. V was clipped by 4 bases and J by 7 bases, with 11 bases between them. The CDR3: CASSWENINEQFF. CDR3 DNA: TGTGCCAGCAGCTGGGAGAATATAAATGAGCAGTTCTTC.

The chain has TRBV5-8 and TRBJ2-3, with 10 bases lining up with TRBD1. CDR3 size: 16 residues. V was pared by 3 bases and J by 0 bases, with 4 bases of the junction left unmatched. Looked up from germline, CDR1 is SGHTS and CDR2 is YDEGEE. The CDR3 coding sequence is TGTGCCAGCAGCTGGACAGGGGGGACTAGCACAGATACGCAGTATTTT. Translated: CASSWTGGTSTDTQYF.

This clone was counted a single time. The chain uses TRBV10-3 and TRBJ2-1; TRBD1 matches at 9 bases. Germline values: CDR1 ENHRY, CDR2 SYGVKD. Trimming at V came to 0 bases and at J to 4 bases, leaving 4 bases not matched to a gene. This CDR3 contains 16 residues. The CDR3 loop is CAISESTGGRYNEQFF. The CDR3 nucleotides read TGTGCCATCAGTGAGTCAACAGGGGGCCGTTACAATGAGCAGTTCTTC.

CDR3 region: CASSQDLRDGTEAFF. CDR3 sequence (DNA): TGTGCCAGCAGCCAAGATCTGAGGGACGGTACTGAAGCTTTCTTT. The chain employs TRBV4-2 and TRBJ1-1, with a weak D call TRBD1 (5 bases). The CDR3 covers 15 residues. The germline V gene encodes CDR1 LGHNA and CDR2 YNFKEQ. V gave up 0 bases and J gave up 5 bases, with 13 bases separating them.

The J gene is TRBJ2-7, the V gene TRBV10-2; TRBD1 might be the D (7 bases). CDR1 is WSHSY and CDR2 is SAAADI in the germline V gene. This CDR3 is 15 amino acids long. Trimming cost V 2 bases and J 7 bases, with 18 bases left between them. The CDR3 DNA reads as TGCGCCAGCAGTGAGACAGGCAGGGGGGTCTTAGAGCAGTACTTC. Protein: CASSETGRGVLEQYF.

This clone appeared a single time. V gene TRBV6-5 combines with J gene TRBJ2-7; 8 bases fit TRBD2. The CDR3 is 14 amino acids. Germline values: CDR1 MNHEY, CDR2 SVGAGI. Unmatched junction bases numbered 9, after V lost 5 bases and J lost 6 bases. Here the CDR3 reads CASSRDRTSFEQYF. In nucleotides, the CDR3 is TGTGCCAGCAGTAGGGATAGGACTAGCTTCGAGCAGTACTTC.

The chain links TRBV18 to TRBJ2-4, with 7 bases lining up with TRBD1. Per germline, CDR1 KGHSH and CDR2 LQKENI. The length of the CDR3 is 20 residues. Unmatched junction bases numbered 19, after V lost 5 bases and J lost 0 bases. CDR3 DNA: TGTGCCAGCTCATCCGAGGGACAGCCAAAGAACCGACGAGCCAAAAACATTCAGTACTTC. This codes for CASSSEGQPKNRRAKNIQYF.

The CDR3 sequence: CASSVPDYANTQYF. Here the CDR3 DNA reads TGCGCCAGCAGTGTTCCCGACTATGCAAATACGCAGTATTTT. The gene calls are TRBV10-1 and TRBJ2-3, with D maybe TRBD2 (5 bases). The CDR3 consists of 14 residues. The ends were cut back, 4 bases at V and 7 bases at J, with 15 bases in the middle. Per germline, CDR1 WNHNN and CDR2 SYGVQD (reference sequence).

The chain uses TRBV29-1 and TRBJ2-5; perhaps TRBD1 as D (5 bases). Germline assignment: CDR1 SQVTM and CDR2 ANQGSEA. Trimming took off 6 bases at V and 2 bases at J, with 13 bases between the two ends. The CDR3 consists of 13 residues. CDR3: CSVKGLAQETQYF. The CDR3 coding sequence is TGCAGCGTGAAGGGGCTCGCGCAAGAGACCCAGTACTTC.